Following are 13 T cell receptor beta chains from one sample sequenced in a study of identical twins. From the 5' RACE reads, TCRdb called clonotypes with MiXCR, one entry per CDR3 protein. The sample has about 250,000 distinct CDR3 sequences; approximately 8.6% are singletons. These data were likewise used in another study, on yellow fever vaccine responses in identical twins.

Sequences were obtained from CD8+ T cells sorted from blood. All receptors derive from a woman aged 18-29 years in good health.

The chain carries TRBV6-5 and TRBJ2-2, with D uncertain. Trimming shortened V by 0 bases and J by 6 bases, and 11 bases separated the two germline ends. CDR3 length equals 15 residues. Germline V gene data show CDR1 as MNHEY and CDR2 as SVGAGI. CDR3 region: CASSYSRTASGELFF. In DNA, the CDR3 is TGTGCCAGCAGTTACTCAAGAACAGCGTCCGGGGAGCTGTTTTTT.

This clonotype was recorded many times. CDR3 loop: CSVDPTGNTEAFF. The CDR3 region has the DNA TGCAGCGTTGACCCCACAGGGAACACTGAAGCTTTCTTT. The V gene is TRBV29-1, the J gene TRBJ1-1, with D possibly matching TRBD1 (5 bases). V lost 3 bases and J lost 1, with 9 bases in between. This CDR3 comprises 13 residues. Germline lookup yields CDR1 SQVTM and CDR2 ANQGSEA.

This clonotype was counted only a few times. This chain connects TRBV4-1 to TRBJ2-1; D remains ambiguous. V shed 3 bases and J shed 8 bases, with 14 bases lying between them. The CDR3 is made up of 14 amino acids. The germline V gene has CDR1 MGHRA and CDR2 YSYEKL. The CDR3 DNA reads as TGCGCCAGCAGCCATTTCGGCCCTTCATATGAGCAGTTCTTC. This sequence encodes CASSHFGPSYEQFF.

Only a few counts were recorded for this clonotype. The DNA for the CDR3 is TGTGCCAGCAGTTACTCCGACAGGGACGGCTACACCTTC. Encoded protein: CASSYSDRDGYTF. V gene TRBV6-5 combines with J gene TRBJ1-2; 7 positions match TRBD1. The V and J ends lost 0 bases and 8 bases, in that order; junction bases with no gene match: 3. This CDR3 is built from 13 residues. The germline gives CDR1 MNHEY, CDR2 SVGAGI.

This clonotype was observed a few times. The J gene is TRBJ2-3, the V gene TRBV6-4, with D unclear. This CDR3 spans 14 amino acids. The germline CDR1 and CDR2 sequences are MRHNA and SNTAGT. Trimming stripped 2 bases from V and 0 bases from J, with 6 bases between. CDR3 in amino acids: CASSDRVSTDTQYF. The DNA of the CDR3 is TGTGCCAGCAGTGACCGGGTGAGCACAGATACGCAGTATTTT.

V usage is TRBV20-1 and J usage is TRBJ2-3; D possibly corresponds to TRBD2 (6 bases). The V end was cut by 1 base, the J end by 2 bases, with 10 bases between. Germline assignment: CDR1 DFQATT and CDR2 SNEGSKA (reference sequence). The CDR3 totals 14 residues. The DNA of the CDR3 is TGCAGTGCTAGAGGGCGGGAAAACACAGATACGCAGTATTTT. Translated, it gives CSARGRENTDTQYF.

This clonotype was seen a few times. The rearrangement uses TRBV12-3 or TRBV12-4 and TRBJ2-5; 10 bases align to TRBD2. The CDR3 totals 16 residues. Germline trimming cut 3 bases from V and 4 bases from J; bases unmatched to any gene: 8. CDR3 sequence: CASSFQLAGVGETQYF. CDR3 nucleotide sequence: TGTGCCAGCAGTTTTCAGCTAGCGGGAGTTGGAGAGACCCAGTACTTC.

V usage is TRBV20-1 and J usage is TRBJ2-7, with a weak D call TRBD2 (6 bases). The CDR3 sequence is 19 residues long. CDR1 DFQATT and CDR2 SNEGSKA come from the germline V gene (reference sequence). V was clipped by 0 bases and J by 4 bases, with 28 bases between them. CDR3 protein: CSARDSPKRAGFLGYEQYF. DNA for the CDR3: TGCAGTGCTAGAGATTCGCCGAAAAGGGCGGGGTTTCTAGGGTACGAGCAGTACTTC.

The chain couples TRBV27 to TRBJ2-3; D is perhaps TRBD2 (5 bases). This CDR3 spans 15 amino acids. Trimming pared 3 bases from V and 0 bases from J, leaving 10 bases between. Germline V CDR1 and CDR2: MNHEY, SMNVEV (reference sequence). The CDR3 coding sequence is TGTGCCAGCAGTTTCGGACTCTCTAGCACAGATACGCAGTATTTT. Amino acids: CASSFGLSSTDTQYF.

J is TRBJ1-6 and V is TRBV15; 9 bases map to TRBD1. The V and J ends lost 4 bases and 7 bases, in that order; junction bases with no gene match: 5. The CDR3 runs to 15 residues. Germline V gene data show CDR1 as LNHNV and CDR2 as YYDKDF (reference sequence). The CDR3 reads CATSTTGGKNSPLHF. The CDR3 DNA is TGTGCCACCAGCACGACAGGGGGAAAAAATTCACCCCTCCACTTT.

CDR3 sequence (DNA): TGTGCCAGCAGCGGGTTGGACGAGCAGTACTTC. This gives the protein CASSGLDEQYF. The V gene is TRBV12-3 or TRBV12-4, the J gene TRBJ2-7, with unresolved D. The CDR3 is made up of 11 amino acids. V lost 6 bases to trimming and J lost 5 bases, with 8 bases between them.

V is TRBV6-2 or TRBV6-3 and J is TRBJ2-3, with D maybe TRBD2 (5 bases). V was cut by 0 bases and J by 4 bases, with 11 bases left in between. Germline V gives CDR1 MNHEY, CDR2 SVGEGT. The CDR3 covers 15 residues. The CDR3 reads CASSYSLAPADTQYF. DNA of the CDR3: TGTGCCAGCAGTTACTCCCTAGCCCCTGCAGATACGCAGTATTTT.

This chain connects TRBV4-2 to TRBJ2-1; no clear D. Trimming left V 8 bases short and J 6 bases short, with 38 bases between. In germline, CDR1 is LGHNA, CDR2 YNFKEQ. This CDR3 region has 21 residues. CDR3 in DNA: TGTGCCAGCGGCTTTGGGCTCCTCTGCGAGTTCGGAGTAGACGAAGCCAATGAGCAGTTCTTC. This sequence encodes CASGFGLLCEFGVDEANEQFF.